The entry that follows covers one TCR beta chain sequence. The antigen is undetermined. The repertoire was sequenced with immunoSEQ multiplex PCR; TCRdb's copy has only in-frame clones and lacks some. The data contain about 97,000 clones, approximately 89% of them singletons. These data come from a study of T cell responses to AZD1222 COVID-19 vaccine. V lost 6 bases and J lost 3; bases outside the gene matches: 10. Per germline, CDR1 SEHNR and CDR2 FQNEAQ (reference sequence). The CDR3 covers 16 residues. Pooling of second doses given at about 4 or about 12 weeks was done. Broader study findings: Spike as a whole was targeted by vaccine-associated CD4 TCRs, dominant at 160-218 and 743-854. Compared with day 0, the breadth and depth of the Spike-specific TCR repertoire rose significantly after two doses of AZD1222. A mostly white British donor set with more females was recruited, and clonal diversity was possibly underestimated.

J is TRBJ2-2 and V is TRBV7-9; 7 bases fit TRBD1. The clonotype was recovered from an adult who received the AZD1222 COVID-19 vaccine. This material consisted of peripheral blood, taken 28 days after the second AZD1222 dose. The CDR3 DNA sequence: TGTGCCAGCAGGCGACCATACAGGGGCGACACCGGGGAGCTGTTTTTT. It yields the protein CASRRPYRGDTGELFF.